This T cell receptor (beta chain) was sequenced during a study of shared clonotypes between healthy human individuals (dated by TCRdb to about 2020). In terms of the full investigation: Three men and two women, aged 18 to 49 years, made up the cohort. For each donor, CD4 naive and CD4 memory were each run on three plates, CD8 naive on two plates, and CD8 memory on one plate. The study deeply sequenced blood TCR repertoires of about 5 healthy adults to estimate repertoire size and the extent of clonotype sharing between individuals. To increase sequencing depth and limit assay-specific biases, different laboratories used diverse techniques to prepare libraries and sequence TCR repertoires. Each donor's leukapheresis produced roughly between roughly 0.85 and 10 billion PBMCs. General study outcomes and caveats: Pairwise subsampling indicated that sequencing depth was expected to affect the degree of clonotype sharing among donors. Sharing across several donors was observed for about 5% of naive CD4, 3.5% of naive CD8, over 2% of memory CD4, and less than 0.45% of memory CD8 clonotypes. Even with the large sequencing depth, rarefaction of the sorted-subset datasets indicated that sequencing was incomplete. Higher generation probabilities were observed for clonotypes shared by all four sorted-subset donors than for non-shared clonotypes. Naive subsets generally had larger estimated clonotype richness than memory subsets did. Sampling was limited to blood, and TCR repertoires in tissue likely differ from TCR repertoires in blood. Because the study included a small number of donors, the genetic and exposure-history diversity represented was limited.

The CDR3 holds 15 amino acids from the cysteine to the phenylalanine. The entry retains the CDR3 DNA only, 45 bases that are in frame from base 1. The germline V gene yields SGHTA for CDR1 and FQGNSA for CDR2. Trimming removed 5 bases from V and 0 bases from J, leaving 11 bases between the germline ends. TCR CDR3 regions were amplified from genomic DNA by multiplex PCR using the deep immunoSEQ assay. Genomic DNA extracted from each cell subset was distributed evenly over all wells of several immunoSEQ 96-well plates, and each plate served as one replicate. Each replicate PCR for sorted subsets received roughly 0.2 ug genomic DNA, equal to roughly 30,000 T cell genomes. The purified libraries were quantified using a Qubit 3.0 fluorometer, sized with a Bioanalyzer 2100, and then quantified again using the KAPA Library Quantification kit. Every immunoSEQ 96-well plate was sequenced on a dedicated single-read 150-cycle Illumina NextSeq 550 flow cell. For the original study's pipeline: Because the immunoSEQ output held only junctional sequences and lacked quality scores, the filtering could not match the filtering applied to full-length reads. Sequences were annotated with PyIR, a Python wrapper for IgBLAST v1.9, and V/J genes and CDR3 were assigned using IMGT germline references. Any read was removed if the V/J assignment was weak (E-value above 1e-6), the CDR3 was missing, or the read contained stop codons, out-of-frame junctions, or ambiguous translated residues. V3J clonotypes were defined as sequences sharing the same inferred V gene, J gene, and CDR3 amino acid sequence. Percentage overlap between repertoires was computed as shared unique clonotypes divided by the size of the smaller repertoire. RTK rarefaction, the Chao1 estimator, and Recon v2.1 estimates of unobserved clonotypes were used to assess repertoire richness. Generation probabilities were computed with OLGA for all TCRbeta clonotypes obtained by the gDNA method from several donors. The table comes from immuneACCESS by way of TCRdb, which keeps in-frame sequences with V and J called. Part of the clones is missing from these tables; in studies checked, under half for an unresolved V gene and the rest for unknown reasons. The V and J calls and clone size were taken over from that table, and D and trimming were inferred from the DNA. The sample profile shows some 1,400,000 clones; roughly 96% of them were found once. The top ten constitute approximately 1% of the sample.

Donors were healthy HIV-negative adults with no recently reported acute infections or vaccinations. Every donor was a Caucasian adult residing in Nashville, Tennessee, USA. CD4+ T cells were enriched by magnetic negative selection, after which naive cells were positively selected on CD45RA and the negative fraction was taken as the memory subset. Blood was obtained by leukapheresis, after which PBMCs were separated by Ficoll-Histopaque density gradient centrifugation and cryopreserved in liquid nitrogen vapor phase. Analytical flow cytometry was used to check the purity and quantity of every magnetically sorted T cell population. Each sorted fraction had its genomic DNA isolated and then quantified by UV absorbance on a Nanodrop 2000c. A word on this clone: No cognate antigen has been identified for it. It has no much larger one-base neighbor in the sample; base qualities were not kept.

The receptor was derived from a man in his thirties or forties in good health. Sequencing was carried out using naive CD4+ T cells sorted from blood. This specimen's cell subset or site label, interpreted: CD45RA+ positively selected. Recombination linked TRBV7-2 to TRBJ1-3; a confident D gene designation cannot be given. The CDR3 protein sequence reads: CASSRAGPSGNTIYF. The nucleotide sequence is TGTGCCAGCAGCCGTGCCGGACCCTCTGGAAACACCATATATTTT.